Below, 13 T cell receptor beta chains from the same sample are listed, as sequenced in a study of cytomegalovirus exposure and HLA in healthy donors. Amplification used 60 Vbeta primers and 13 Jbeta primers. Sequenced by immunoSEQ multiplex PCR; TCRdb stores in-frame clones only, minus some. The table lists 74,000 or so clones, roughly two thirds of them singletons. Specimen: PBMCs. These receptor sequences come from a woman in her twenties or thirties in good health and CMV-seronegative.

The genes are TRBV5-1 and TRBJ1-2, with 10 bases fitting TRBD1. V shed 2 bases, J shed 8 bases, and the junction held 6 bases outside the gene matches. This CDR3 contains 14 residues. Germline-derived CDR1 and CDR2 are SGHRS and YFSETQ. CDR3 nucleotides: TGCGCCAGCAGCTTCGGGACAGGGGCTCGGGGCTACACCTTC. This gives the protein CASSFGTGARGYTF.

CDR3: CASGRDRTREKLFF. In nucleotides, the CDR3 is TGTGCCAGCGGGCGGGACAGGACGCGCGAAAAACTGTTTTTT. The rearrangement links TRBV6-5 to TRBJ1-4; 8 nucleotides align to TRBD1. From germline, CDR1 is MNHEY and CDR2 SVGAGI. Losses at the gene ends were 8 bases for V and 8 bases for J; bases not matched to a gene: 10. The CDR3 totals 14 residues.

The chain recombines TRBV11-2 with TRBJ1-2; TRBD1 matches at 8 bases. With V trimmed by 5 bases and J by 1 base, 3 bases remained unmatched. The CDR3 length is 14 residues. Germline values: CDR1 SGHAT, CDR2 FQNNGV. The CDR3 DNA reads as TGTGCCAGCAGCCGGGACAGGATTAACTATGGCTACACCTTC. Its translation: CASSRDRINYGYTF. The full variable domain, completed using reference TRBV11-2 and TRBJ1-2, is EAGVAQSPRYKIIEKRQSVAFWCNPISGHATLYWYQQILGQGPKLLIQFQNNGVVDDSQLPKDRFSAERLKGVDSTLKIQPAKLEDSAVYLCASSRDRINYGYTFGSGTRLTVV.

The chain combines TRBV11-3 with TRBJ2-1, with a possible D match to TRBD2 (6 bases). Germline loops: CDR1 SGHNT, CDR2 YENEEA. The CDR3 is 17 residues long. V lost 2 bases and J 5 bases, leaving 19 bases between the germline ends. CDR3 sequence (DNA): TGTGCCAGCAGCTTATCTGGGGGTTGGGGGGTTAACAATGAGCAGTTCTTC. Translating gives CASSLSGGWGVNNEQFF.

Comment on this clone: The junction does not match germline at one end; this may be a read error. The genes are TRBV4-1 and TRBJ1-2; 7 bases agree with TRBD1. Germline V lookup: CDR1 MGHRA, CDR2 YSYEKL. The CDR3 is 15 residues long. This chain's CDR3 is CASSQRTGDNYGCTF. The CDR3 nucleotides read TGCGCCAGCAGCCAACGCACAGGGGATAACTATGGCTGCACCTTT.

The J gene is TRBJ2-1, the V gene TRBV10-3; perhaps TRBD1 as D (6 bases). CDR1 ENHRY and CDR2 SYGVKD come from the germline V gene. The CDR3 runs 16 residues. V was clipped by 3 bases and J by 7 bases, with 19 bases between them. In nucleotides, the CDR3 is TGTGCCATCAGTGACCCTGGACAGCCCCCGAGGAATGAGCAGTTCTTC. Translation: CAISDPGQPPRNEQFF.

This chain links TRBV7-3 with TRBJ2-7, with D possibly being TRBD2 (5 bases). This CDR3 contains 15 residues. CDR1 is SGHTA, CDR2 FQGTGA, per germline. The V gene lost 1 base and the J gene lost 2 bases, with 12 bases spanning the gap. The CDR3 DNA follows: TGTGCCAGCAGCTTAAGGGCTAGCCGACCCTACGAGCAGTACTTC. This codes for CASSLRASRPYEQYF.

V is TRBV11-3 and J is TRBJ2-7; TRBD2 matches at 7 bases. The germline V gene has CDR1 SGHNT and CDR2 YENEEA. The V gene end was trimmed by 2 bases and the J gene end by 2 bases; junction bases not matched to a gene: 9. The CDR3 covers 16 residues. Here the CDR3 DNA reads TGTGCCAGCAGCTTATGGGTCAGCGGGAAAACCTACGAGCAGTACTTC. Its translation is CASSLWVSGKTYEQYF.

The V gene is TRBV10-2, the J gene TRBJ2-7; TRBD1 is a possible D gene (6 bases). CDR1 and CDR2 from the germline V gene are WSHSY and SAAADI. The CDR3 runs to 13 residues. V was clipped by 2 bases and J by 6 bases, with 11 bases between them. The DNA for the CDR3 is TGCGCCAGCAGTGAGGTACAGGGAAGCGAGCAGTACTTC. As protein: CASSEVQGSEQYF.

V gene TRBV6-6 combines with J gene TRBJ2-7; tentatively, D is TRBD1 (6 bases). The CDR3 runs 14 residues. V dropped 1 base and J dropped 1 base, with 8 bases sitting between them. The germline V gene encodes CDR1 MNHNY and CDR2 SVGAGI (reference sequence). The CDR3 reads CASSYLGQSYEQYF. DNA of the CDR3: TGTGCCAGCAGTTACTTAGGACAGTCCTACGAGCAGTACTTC.

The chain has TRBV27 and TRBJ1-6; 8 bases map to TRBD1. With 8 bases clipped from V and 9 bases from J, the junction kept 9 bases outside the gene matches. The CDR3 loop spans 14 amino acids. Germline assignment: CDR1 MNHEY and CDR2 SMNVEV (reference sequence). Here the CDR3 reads CASGKDRAASPLHF. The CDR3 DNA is TGTGCCAGCGGGAAGGACAGGGCGGCTTCACCCCTCCACTTT.

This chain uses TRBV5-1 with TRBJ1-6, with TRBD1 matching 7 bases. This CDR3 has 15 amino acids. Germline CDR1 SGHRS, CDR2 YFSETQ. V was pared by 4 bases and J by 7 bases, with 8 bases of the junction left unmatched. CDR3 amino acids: CASSPGGSGNSPLHF. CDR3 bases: TGCGCCAGCAGCCCAGGGGGGTCCGGCAATTCACCCCTCCACTTT.

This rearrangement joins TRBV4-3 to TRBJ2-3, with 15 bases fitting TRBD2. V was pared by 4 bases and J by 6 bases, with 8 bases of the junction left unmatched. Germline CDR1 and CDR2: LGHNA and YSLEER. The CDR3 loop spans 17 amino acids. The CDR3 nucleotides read TGCGCCAGCAGCCTCGGACTAGCGGGGGGGCCGCGGGATACGCAGTATTTT. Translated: CASSLGLAGGPRDTQYF.